A selection of T cell receptor beta chains follows, all from one sample in a study of vaccination effects on CD4 cells after COVID-19. For these receptors, no antigen is known. Assay used: immunoSEQ multiplex PCR; TCRdb lists only in-frame clones, some missing. The data contain tens of thousands of clones, 77% of them seen just once; the ten biggest clones take up about a fifth. The input for sequencing was CD4+ T cells from PBMCs cultured with HCoV-NL63 spike peptides, taken before COVID-19 vaccination. These receptors all come from a human donor who had a prior SARS-CoV-2 infection. The CDR3 runs from the conserved cysteine through the conserved F or W. The order of the fields is J gene, D gene, V gene, clone size, CDR3 DNA, CDR3 protein. A D gene is named only where the DNA matches it firmly. Clone size is stated in some rows and not others, as once, few, many or a class when expanded.

TRBJ1-2,NA,TRBV6-5,NA,TGTGCCAGCAGTCTCAACTATGGCTACACCTTC,CASSLNYGYTF
TRBJ2-3,TRBD2,TRBV9,NA,TGTGCCAGCAGCGTATCCAGCGGGAGGCCGGATACGCAGTATTTT,CASSVSSGRPDTQYF
TRBJ1-4,TRBD1,TRBV7-9,NA,TGTGCCAGCAGCTCGGGACAGGCGGGTAATGAAAAACTGTTTTTT,CASSSGQAGNEKLFF
TRBJ2-1,NA,TRBV7-5,once,TGTGCCAGAAGCCCTCCGGCGGGTAGCGGGGGCTACAATGAGCAGTTCTTC,CARSPPAGSGGYNEQFF
TRBJ2-2,TRBD2,TRBV5-6,NA,TGTGCCAGCAGCCGGACTAGCCCCGGGGAGCTGTTTTTT,CASSRTSPGELFF
TRBJ2-5,NA,TRBV7-8,NA,TGTGCCAGCAGCTTATCGGCGCAGGGGACCCAGTACTTC,CASSLSAQGTQYF
TRBJ1-2,NA,TRBV5-5,NA,TGTGCCAGCAGCTTGGGGCCGGGTGGCTACACCTTC,CASSLGPGGYTF
TRBJ2-1,NA,TRBV7-2,NA,TGTGCCAGCAGCTTATGGGGAGGTGAGCAGTTCTTC,CASSLWGGEQFF
TRBJ1-2,NA,TRBV29-1,few,TGCAGCGTTGCTATGTTTGGGCAGGGAGGGAACTATGGCTACACCTTC,CSVAMFGQGGNYGYTF
TRBJ2-5,NA,TRBV5-1,NA,TGCGCCAGCAGCATCAGACAGGACGGCGGTGGGACCCAGTACTTC,CASSIRQDGGGTQYF
TRBJ2-7,NA,TRBV7-2,NA,TGTGCCAGCAGCTTATACTACGAGCAGTACTTC,CASSLYYEQYF
TRBJ1-6,TRBD1,TRBV6-5,NA,TGTGCCAGCAGCCTGACAGGGGGAGGTTCACCCCTCCACTTT,CASSLTGGGSPLHF
TRBJ2-1,NA,TRBV6-2/TRBV6-3,NA,TGTGCCAGCAGTTACCTCGGCGGAACATACAATGAGCAGTTCTTC,CASSYLGGTYNEQFF
TRBJ2-3,TRBD2,TRBV6-4,once,TGTGCCAGCAGTGAATCTAGCGGGGGGACAGATACGCAGTATTTT,CASSESSGGTDTQYF
TRBJ2-4,TRBD2,TRBV5-1,NA,TGCGCCAGCACCCTGGGGGGGGAGTCGAACATTCAGTACTTC,CASTLGGESNIQYF
TRBJ2-1,NA,TRBV7-2,NA,TGTGCCAGCAGCTTAGGACTAGTTGGTGAGCAGTTCTTC,CASSLGLVGEQFF
TRBJ2-5,NA,TRBV4-2,NA,TGTGCCAGCAGCCAACACTCCCCGCAGGGGGGGGAGACCCAGTACTTC,CASSQHSPQGGETQYF
TRBJ2-7,TRBD1,TRBV9,NA,TGTGCCAGCAGCGTAGAAGCGGGACAGGGCTACGAGCAGTACTTC,CASSVEAGQGYEQYF
TRBJ2-7,NA,TRBV7-8,NA,TGTGCCAGCAGCTTAGGGTCTGGTTATAGTGCCGAGCAGTACTTC,CASSLGSGYSAEQYF
TRBJ2-5,NA,TRBV9,NA,TGTGCCAGCAGCCCACAAGGGGGGCCTGGAGAGACCCAGTACTTC,CASSPQGGPGETQYF
TRBJ2-7,NA,TRBV5-4,NA,TGTGCCAGCAGCTTGGGAACAGGCGAGCAGTACTTC,CASSLGTGEQYF
TRBJ1-3,TRBD1,TRBV25-1,NA,TGTGCCAGCAGCCCCACCACGGGACAGGGGATGGGTGGAAACACCATATATTTT,CASSPTTGQGMGGNTIYF
TRBJ1-5,NA,TRBV2,NA,TGTGCCAGCAGTGAATTATTAAGGAGGGGGAAGGAAGATCAGCCCCAGCATTTT,CASSELLRRGKEDQPQHF
TRBJ2-1,TRBD2,TRBV6-2/TRBV6-3,NA,TGTGCCAGCAGTTGGTTCCTAGCGGGAGCATCCTACAATGAGCAGTTCTTC,CASSWFLAGASYNEQFF
TRBJ1-2,NA,TRBV3-1/TRBV3-2,few,TGTGCCAGCAGCCAAGGAGGGCCGGGGGCGAATAACTATGGCTACACCTTC,CASSQGGPGANNYGYTF
TRBJ1-3,NA,TRBV2,NA,TGTGCCAGCAGTGAAGGGTCGACTCAAGACCCAACTTACTCTGGAAACACCATATATTTT,CASSEGSTQDPTYSGNTIYF
TRBJ1-1,NA,TRBV7-9,few,TGTGCCAGCAGCTTAAGGGGGTCGAACACTGAAGCTTTCTTT,CASSLRGSNTEAFF
TRBJ1-1,NA,TRBV4-2,NA,TGTGCCAGCAGCCAAGAGGGGCAGGGCGACACTGAAGCTTTCTTT,CASSQEGQGDTEAFF
TRBJ2-5,TRBD2,TRBV3-1/TRBV3-2,NA,TGTGCCAGCAGTCATCTGACTAGCGGGACCCCAGAGACCCAGTACTTC,CASSHLTSGTPETQYF
TRBJ1-4,TRBD1,TRBV6-2/TRBV6-3,NA,TGTGCCAGCAGTTCAGGGGGCGCTGATGAAAAACTGTTTTTT,CASSSGGADEKLFF
TRBJ2-3,NA,TRBV18,NA,TGTGCCAGCTCCCTTAGTCTCAGCACAGATACGCAGTATTTT,CASSLSLSTDTQYF
TRBJ2-5,NA,TRBV4-2,once,TGTGCCAGCAGCCATACAGGACAAGAGACCCAGTACTTC,CASSHTGQETQYF
TRBJ1-3,NA,TRBV10-3,NA,TGTGCCATCAGTGAGCCTGGACTGAACTCTGGAAACACCATATATTTT,CAISEPGLNSGNTIYF
TRBJ1-1,NA,TRBV6-5,NA,TGTGCCAGCCGAGACGGAGGGGCGCACACTGAAGCTTTCTTT,CASRDGGAHTEAFF
TRBJ1-1,NA,TRBV6-5,NA,TGTGCCAGCAGTTCGGGGGGCGCGGGCACTGAAGCTTTCTTT,CASSSGGAGTEAFF
TRBJ2-2,NA,TRBV10-3,medium-sized,TGTGCCATCAGGCAAGACCTGGTGTCGACCGGGGAGCTGTTTTTT,CAIRQDLVSTGELFF
TRBJ1-5,NA,TRBV28,NA,TGTGCCAGCAGTTACCTACAGGGCTACAATCAGCCCCAGCATTTT,CASSYLQGYNQPQHF
TRBJ2-5,NA,TRBV5-1,NA,TGCGCCAGCAGCACTTCCGGGACACCGAGGGAGACCCAGTACTTC,CASSTSGTPRETQYF
TRBJ2-3,TRBD1,TRBV2,NA,TGTGCCAGCAGTGGGGACAGGCAACTAGATACGCAGTATTTT,CASSGDRQLDTQYF
TRBJ2-3,TRBD2,TRBV7-2,NA,TGTGCCAGCAGCTTACTCGTGGGCGGGGGGGATACGCAGTATTTT,CASSLLVGGGDTQYF
TRBJ1-6,TRBD1,TRBV18,few,TGTGCCAGCTCACCCCGTGCAGGACAGGGACCGGGGTATAATTCACCCCTCCACTTT,CASSPRAGQGPGYNSPLHF
TRBJ2-5,NA,TRBV7-9,few,TGTGCCAGCAGCTTATATGGGGAAGAGACCCAGTACTTC,CASSLYGEETQYF
TRBJ2-7,NA,TRBV4-2,NA,TGTGCCAGCAGTGGGGGACCAAGCGGGGAGCAGTACTTC,CASSGGPSGEQYF
TRBJ2-7,NA,TRBV14,NA,TGTGCCAGCAGCCAGTCGGGGACAACCTACGAGCAGTACTTC,CASSQSGTTYEQYF
TRBJ1-1,NA,TRBV7-2,NA,TGTGCCAGCAGCTCCAGTAGTACGTCTCCGGCTGAAGCTTTCTTT,CASSSSSTSPAEAFF
TRBJ2-7,TRBD2,TRBV7-6,NA,TGTGCCAGCAGCTCGGCTAGCGGGAGAACCTACGCGCAGTACTTC,CASSSASGRTYAQYF
TRBJ2-2,NA,TRBV7-9,NA,TGTGCCAGCAGCTATTTCGGAGACACCGGGGAGCTGTTTTTT,CASSYFGDTGELFF
TRBJ2-5,NA,TRBV7-5,NA,TGTGCCAGAAGGGTAGCGCCTAGCGTTTCTGGCCAAGAGACCCAGTACTTC,CARRVAPSVSGQETQYF
TRBJ2-5,NA,TRBV11-3,NA,TGTGCCAGCAGCCCCGTGAGGGGTAGGGAGACCCAGTACTTC,CASSPVRGRETQYF
TRBJ2-7,NA,TRBV18,NA,TGTGCCAGCTCACCAGGGACTGGTCCCTACGAGCAGTACTTC,CASSPGTGPYEQYF
TRBJ1-5,NA,TRBV5-5,NA,TGTGCCAGCAGCTTGGTACCGGAGGCAAATAGCAATCAGCCCCAGCATTTT,CASSLVPEANSNQPQHF
TRBJ1-5,NA,TRBV5-8,NA,TGTGCCAGCAGCTTTTTCGGACGGGAAGATCAGCCCCAGCATTTT,CASSFFGREDQPQHF
TRBJ1-6,NA,TRBV5-1,NA,TGCGCCAGCAGCCAAGCAGGGCGAAATTCACCCCTCCACTTT,CASSQAGRNSPLHF
TRBJ1-1,NA,TRBV2,NA,TGTGCCAGCAACCCTCTGAGTCTTGAAGCTTTCTTT,CASNPLSLEAFF
TRBJ1-5,NA,TRBV2,once,TGTGCCAGCAGTGGGAGACCGAGAACCGACAATCAGCCCCAGCATTTT,CASSGRPRTDNQPQHF